Sequencing of this T cell receptor beta chain was carried out in a study of blood T cell repertoires in COVID-19. Study-level background: Donors in the United States, Italy and Spain gave samples during acute or convalescent COVID-19. T cells, B-cell-depleted T cells, or PBMCs supplied cDNA or gDNA.

Authors' data handling: Quantification of nucleated cells was approximated via reference gene primer amplification. The method was immunoSEQ multiplex PCR; TCRdb's version includes in-frame clones alone and lacks a portion of them. V and J calls and clone size follow that table, whereas D and trimming were derived from the DNA. The sample lists some 170,000 clones, around 83% occurring once. This CDR3 comprises 14 residues. The germline V gene encodes CDR1 MDHEN and CDR2 SYDVKM. Trimming removed 3 bases from V and 8 bases from J, with 16 bases in between. This clonotype was obtained from a woman in her sixties with acute or convalescent COVID-19. The gene calls are TRBV28 and TRBJ1-2; a weak D match, TRBD1 (5 bases). Sequencing was carried out using peripheral blood. The DNA for the CDR3 is TGTGCCAGCAGTTTTGATGGTTCGGGGGTCGGCTACACCTTC. Its protein product is CASSFDGSGVGYTF.